One and the same sample provided the 28 T cell receptor beta chains below, sequenced in a study of cytomegalovirus exposure and HLA in healthy donors. PCR amplification relied on 60 Vbeta primers (plus 13 Jbeta primers). Method: immunoSEQ multiplex PCR; TCRdb's copy keeps in-frame clones and lacks some. This sample has under 300,000 clones, with about 83% found just once. The sequenced sample consisted of PBMCs. These receptors were taken from a woman in her 40s in good health and CMV-seropositive.

The chain carries TRBV20-1 and TRBJ1-1, with TRBD1 as a possible D gene (5 bases). In germline, CDR1 is DFQATT, CDR2 SNEGSKA (reference sequence). Trimming cost V 3 bases and J 4 bases, with 6 bases left between them. The CDR3 has 11 residues. CDR3 coding DNA: TGCAGTGCTAGGACAGTCACTGAAGCTTTCTTT. It yields the protein CSARTVTEAFF.

J is TRBJ2-2 and V is TRBV2, with 11 bases fitting TRBD2. The CDR3 is 15 residues long. Unmatched junction bases numbered 6, after V lost 6 bases and J lost 6 bases. Germline assignment: CDR1 SNHLY and CDR2 FYNNEI. In DNA form, the CDR3 reads TGTGCCAGCAGCCTACTAGCGGGAGTCTCCGGGGAGCTGTTTTTT. This codes for CASSLLAGVSGELFF. Looking up the rest from reference TRBV2 and TRBJ2-2 gives the full variable domain: EPEVTQTPSHQVTQMGQEVILRCVPISNHLYFYWYRQILGQKVEFLVSFYNNEISEKSEIFDDQFSVERPDGSNFTLKIRSTKLEDSAMYFCASSLLAGVSGELFFGEGSRLTVL.

This rearrangement joins TRBV14 to TRBJ1-2, with unresolved D. The V gene's germline CDR1 is SGHDN and CDR2 FVKESK. The CDR3 has 16 amino acids. V was cut by 0 bases and J by 5 bases, with 16 bases left in between. The DNA of the CDR3 is TGTGCCAGCAGCCAAGAGGCCACTTACCGGGGTTATGGCTACACCTTC. Protein: CASSQEATYRGYGYTF.

The chain joins TRBV6-5 to TRBJ2-7; D gene ambiguous. The V gene lost 0 bases and the J gene lost 3 bases, with 12 bases spanning the gap. Germline loops: CDR1 MNHEY, CDR2 SVGAGI. This CDR3 contains 15 residues. In DNA form, the CDR3 reads TGTGCCAGCAGTTACTCGATCTCCGAGAACTACGAGCAGTACTTC. Encoded protein: CASSYSISENYEQYF.

J is TRBJ2-3 and V is TRBV7-9; TRBD2 aligns across 7 bases. CDR1 and CDR2 from the germline V gene are SEHNR and FQNEAQ (reference sequence). The CDR3 sequence is 15 residues long. V lost 1 base to trimming and J lost 3 bases; unmatched junction nucleotides: 4. The CDR3 spells CASSLGAGATDTQYF. As DNA, the CDR3 is TGTGCCAGCAGCTTAGGGGCGGGAGCAACAGATACGCAGTATTTT.

V is TRBV2 and J is TRBJ2-2; TRBD2 matches 13 bases. V trimming: 10 bases; J trimming: 7 bases; junction bases outside the gene matches: 12. CDR1 and CDR2 (germline): SNHLY, FYNNEI. CDR3 length equals 16 residues. This CDR3 reads CATKVPGTSGNGELFF. CDR3 in DNA: TGTGCCACGAAGGTACCCGGGACTAGCGGGAACGGGGAGCTGTTTTTT.

This clone was detected only once. The chain joins TRBV15 to TRBJ1-1; D is undetermined. Germline V gene data show CDR1 as LNHNV and CDR2 as YYDKDF (reference sequence). The CDR3 extends over 13 amino acids. Trimming removed 0 bases at V and 4 bases at J, with 6 bases between. The CDR3 is CATSRDAVTEAFF. In DNA form, the CDR3 reads TGTGCCACCAGCAGAGATGCAGTCACTGAAGCTTTCTTT.

The rearrangement uses TRBV20-1 and TRBJ2-7, with TRBD2 matching over 9 bases. Germline assignment: CDR1 DFQATT and CDR2 SNEGSKA (reference sequence). With 6 bases clipped from V and 6 bases from J, the junction kept 3 bases outside the gene matches. The CDR3 covers 11 residues. The CDR3 bases are TGCAGTGCCGGGACTAGCAGCGAGCAGTACTTC. It translates to CSAGTSSEQYF.

The chain's CDR3 is CASSEPGQPSYEQYF. CDR3 nucleotides: TGTGCCAGCAGTGAACCGGGACAGCCGTCCTACGAGCAGTACTTC. The rearrangement joins TRBV6-1 to TRBJ2-7; TRBD1 agrees at 7 bases. Germline trimming cut 2 bases from V and 1 base from J; bases unmatched to any gene: 5. This CDR3 is built from 15 residues. Germline V CDR1 and CDR2: MNHNS, SASEGT.

This chain links TRBV6-1 with TRBJ1-1; D not resolved. Germline V CDR1 and CDR2: MNHNS, SASEGT. V was pared by 3 bases and J by 5 bases, with 10 bases between. There are 13 residues in the CDR3. The CDR3, as DNA: TGTGCCAGCAGTGACCCGGTGAGGACTGAAGCTTTCTTT. Amino acids: CASSDPVRTEAFF.

The J gene is TRBJ2-1, the V gene TRBV5-4; the match to TRBD2 covers 8 bases. V gave up 3 bases and J gave up 7 bases; unmatched junction bases: 12. Germline V gene data show CDR1 as SGHNT and CDR2 as YYREEE (reference sequence). The CDR3 has 16 residues. The CDR3 protein is CASSSSGRGTFNEQFF. Written as DNA, the CDR3 is TGTGCCAGCAGCTCGTCCGGGAGGGGTACTTTTAATGAGCAGTTCTTC.

The chain has TRBV30 and TRBJ1-3, with D unclear. V was cut by 5 bases and J by 0 bases, with 8 bases left in between. The CDR3 runs to 13 residues. Germline-derived CDR1 and CDR2 are GTSNPN and SVGIG (reference sequence). CDR3: CAWDTSSGNTIYF. CDR3 bases: TGTGCCTGGGACACCAGCTCTGGAAACACCATATATTTT.

This clone came up a few times. CDR3 sequence (DNA): TGTGCCAGCAGCACCCATCCAGGGGGTCCCTACGAGCAGTACTTC. Translating it yields CASSTHPGGPYEQYF. The chain links TRBV6-5 to TRBJ2-7; 7 bases agree with TRBD1. V dropped 6 bases and J dropped 2; count of bases not matched to a gene: 10. There are 15 residues in the CDR3. From germline, CDR1 is MNHEY and CDR2 SVGAGI.

The chain links TRBV6-5 to TRBJ1-2, with TRBD1 matching over 7 bases. The V gene end was trimmed by 4 bases and the J gene end by 4 bases; junction bases not matched to a gene: 6. CDR1 and CDR2 from the germline V gene are MNHEY and SVGAGI. This CDR3 spans 14 amino acids. CDR3 sequence reads: CASSWNRGSYGYTF. In nucleotides, the CDR3 is TGTGCCAGCAGTTGGAACAGGGGCTCCTATGGCTACACCTTC.

The gene calls are TRBV7-6 and TRBJ2-1, with 13 bases lining up with TRBD2. The J segment lost 5 bases and the V segment lost 6 bases, leaving 4 bases of the junction unmatched. CDR3 length: 15 residues. In germline, CDR1 is SGHVS, CDR2 FNYEAQ. The CDR3 sequence is CASRAGTSGNNEQFF. CDR3 nucleotides: TGTGCCAGCAGAGCCGGGACTAGCGGGAACAATGAGCAGTTCTTC.

V and J are TRBV29-1 and TRBJ1-1; the match to TRBD1 covers 10 bases. The CDR3 extends over 13 amino acids. V trimming: 6 bases; J trimming: 4 bases; junction bases outside the gene matches: 5. Germline CDR1 and CDR2: SQVTM and ANQGSEA. The CDR3 loop is CSVGDRGRTEAFF. Here the CDR3 DNA reads TGCAGCGTGGGGGACAGGGGCCGCACTGAAGCTTTCTTT.

The chain is built from TRBV6-5 and TRBJ1-3, with 7 bases identical to TRBD1. With V trimmed by 5 bases and J by 0 bases, 4 bases remained unmatched. CDR1 is MNHEY, CDR2 SVGAGI, per germline. This CDR3 has 15 amino acids. DNA of the CDR3: TGTGCCAGCAGTAATCAGGGGGACTCTGGAAACACCATATATTTT. This sequence encodes CASSNQGDSGNTIYF.

This chain links TRBV27 with TRBJ1-2; 10 bases align to TRBD1. CDR3 length: 14 residues. Unmatched junction bases numbered 4, after V lost 6 bases and J lost 3 bases. Germline CDR1 reads MNHEY; CDR2 reads SMNVEV (reference sequence). Here the CDR3 DNA reads TGTGCCAGCAGCTCGACAGGGGGCGACTATGGCTACACCTTC. Its protein product is CASSSTGGDYGYTF.

The chain is built from TRBV19 and TRBJ1-3; 7 nucleotides line up with TRBD1. The length of the CDR3 is 17 residues. V was clipped by 4 bases and J by 0 bases; unmatched bases: 9. CDR1 and CDR2 from the germline V gene are LNHDA and SQIVND (reference sequence). The CDR3 sequence is CASSTLRQGSSGNTIYF. The CDR3 coding sequence is TGTGCCAGTAGTACTCTACGACAGGGAAGCTCTGGAAACACCATATATTTT.

J is TRBJ1-1 and V is TRBV10-3; D unclear. V lost 11 bases and J 0 bases, leaving 13 bases between the germline ends. Germline loops: CDR1 ENHRY, CDR2 SYGVKD. The CDR3 loop spans 13 amino acids. CDR3 sequence: CAALSLMNTEAFF. CDR3 bases: TGTGCCGCCCTAAGCCTAATGAACACTGAAGCTTTCTTT.

This clone was seen more than once but under ten times. The chain is built from TRBV7-9 and TRBJ1-2; possibly TRBD1 for D (5 bases). V dropped 2 bases and J dropped 2 bases, with 12 bases sitting between them. The germline CDR1 and CDR2 sequences are SEHNR and FQNEAQ (reference sequence). CDR3 length: 15 residues. CDR3 amino acids: CASSLSDRGNYGYTF. For the CDR3, the DNA is TGTGCCAGCAGCTTAAGTGACAGAGGCAACTATGGCTACACCTTC.

The chain recombines TRBV5-1 with TRBJ1-2; 8 bases are a match to TRBD1. This CDR3 comprises 14 residues. J gave up 0 bases and V 4 bases, and 2 bases lay outside the gene matches. Germline CDR1 reads SGHRS; CDR2 reads YFSETQ. For the CDR3, the DNA is TGCGCCAGCAGCCCGGACAGGGCTAACTATGGCTACACCTTC. Its translation is CASSPDRANYGYTF.

About this clone itself: The junction departs from germline at one end; a sequencing error may be responsible. The rearrangement links TRBV6-5 to TRBJ1-2; 7 nucleotides match TRBD1. The CDR3 sequence is 16 residues long. Germline V gene lookup returns CDR1 MNHEY and CDR2 SVGAGI. The CDR3 DNA sequence: TGTGCCAGCAGCTACTTCTCGTACGGGACAGTCTATGGCTACACCTTC. It is translated as CASSYFSYGTVYGYTF.

V and J are TRBV10-3 and TRBJ1-2; D remains unclear. Trimming took off 5 bases at V and 6 bases at J, with 10 bases between the two ends. The CDR3 runs 12 residues. Germline CDR1 ENHRY, CDR2 SYGVKD. The chain's CDR3 is CAISLNLNGYTF. CDR3 coding DNA: TGTGCCATCAGTTTAAATCTTAATGGCTACACCTTC.

This sequence joins TRBV7-6 and TRBJ2-3, with 13 positions matching TRBD2. CDR3 length: 16 residues. J gave up 5 bases and V 5 bases, and 7 bases lay outside the gene matches. Germline CDR1 and CDR2: SGHVS and FNYEAQ. Here the CDR3 DNA reads TGTGCCAGCAGCCCACGACTAGCGGGAGGCCAAGATACGCAGTATTTT. As protein: CASSPRLAGGQDTQYF.

The chain joins TRBV4-2 to TRBJ2-5, with a tentative D call TRBD2 (5 bases). Germline V gene data show CDR1 as LGHNA and CDR2 as YNFKEQ. The CDR3 sequence is 15 residues long. Trimming removed 1 base from V and 5 bases from J, with 14 bases in between. The CDR3 DNA reads as TGTGCCAGCAGCCAAGGAGATAGGGAGCCGGAGACCCAGTACTTC. Amino acids: CASSQGDREPETQYF.

The chain links TRBV27 to TRBJ1-2; D ambiguous. CDR3 length: 12 residues. Germline lookup yields CDR1 MNHEY and CDR2 SMNVEV (reference sequence). The ends were cut back, 0 bases at V and 4 bases at J, with 3 bases in the middle. The CDR3 sequence is CASSLSGYGYTF. The CDR3 bases are TGTGCCAGCAGTTTATCCGGCTATGGCTACACCTTC.

The chain joins TRBV9 to TRBJ2-7, with D perhaps TRBD2 (5 bases). The ends were cut back, 4 bases at V and 3 bases at J, with 23 bases in the middle. The CDR3 is made up of 17 amino acids. CDR1 and CDR2 (germline): SGDLS, YYNGEE. The CDR3 DNA is TGTGCCAGCAGCAGACGTTACTCTAGCCTCGAGGGCTACGAGCAGTACTTC. It codes for CASSRRYSSLEGYEQYF.